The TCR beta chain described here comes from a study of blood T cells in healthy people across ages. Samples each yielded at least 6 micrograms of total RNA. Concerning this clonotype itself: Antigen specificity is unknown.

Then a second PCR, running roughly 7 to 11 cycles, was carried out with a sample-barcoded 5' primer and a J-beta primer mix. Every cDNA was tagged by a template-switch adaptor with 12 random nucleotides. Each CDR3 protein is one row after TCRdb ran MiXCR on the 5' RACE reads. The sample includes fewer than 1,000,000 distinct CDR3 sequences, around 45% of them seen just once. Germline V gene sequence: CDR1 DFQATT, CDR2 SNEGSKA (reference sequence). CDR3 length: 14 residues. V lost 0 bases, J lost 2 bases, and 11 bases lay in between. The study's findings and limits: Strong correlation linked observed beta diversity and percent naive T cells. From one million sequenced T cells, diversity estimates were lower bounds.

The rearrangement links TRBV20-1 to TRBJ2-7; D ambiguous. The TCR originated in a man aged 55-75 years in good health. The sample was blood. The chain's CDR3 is CSARDSVGAYEQYF. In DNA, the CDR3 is TGCAGTGCTAGAGATTCTGTTGGAGCCTACGAGCAGTACTTC.